Given below is one TCR beta chain in context. The antigen it binds to is not known. No base-level quality is on record; no much larger clone is a single base apart. Healthy HIV-negative adults with no recently reported acute infections or vaccinations were included as donors. All donors were Caucasian adults living in Nashville, Tennessee, USA. The CD8 memory samples were a combination of magnetically selected CD45RO+ cells and CCR7-negative CD45RA+ effector memory (TemRA) cells. Blood was collected by leukapheresis, and PBMCs were isolated by Ficoll-Histopaque density gradient centrifugation and then cryopreserved in liquid nitrogen vapor phase. Analytical flow cytometry was used to check the purity and quantity of each magnetically sorted T cell population. From each sorted fraction, genomic DNA was isolated and quantified by UV absorbance on a Nanodrop 2000c. These data are taken from a study of shared clonotypes between healthy human individuals (TCRdb year 2020). At the level of the whole study: The cohort included three men and a couple of women between 18 and 49 years of age. For each donor, three plates each were used for CD4 naive and CD4 memory, two plates were used for CD8 naive, and one plate was used for CD8 memory. To estimate repertoire size and how much clonotypes are shared between individuals, the study performed deep sequencing of blood TCR repertoires from 4 to 6 healthy adults. To increase sequencing depth and limit assay-specific biases, different laboratories used diverse techniques to prepare libraries and sequence TCR repertoires. Between about 0.94 and 8.9 billion PBMCs per donor were obtained by leukapheresis.

Study-wide findings and limitations: Larger estimated clonotype richness was generally found for naive subsets than for memory subsets. Compared with non-shared clonotypes, clonotypes shared by all four sorted-subset donors had higher generation probabilities. Sampling was restricted to blood, and TCR repertoires in tissue are likely to differ from TCR repertoires in blood. Pairwise subsampling indicated that sequencing depth was expected to affect the degree of clonotype sharing among donors. The genetic and exposure-history diversity represented was limited by the small number of donors. Sharing across a handful of donors was observed for 4.5% to 6.5% of naive CD4, around 3.5% of naive CD8, about 2.5% of memory CD4, and about 0.4% of memory CD8 clonotypes. Rarefaction of sorted-subset datasets indicated incomplete sequencing despite the large sequencing depth.

TCR CDR3 regions were amplified from genomic DNA by multiplex PCR using the deep immunoSEQ assay. Genomic DNA extracted from each cell subset was distributed evenly over all wells of several immunoSEQ 96-well plates, and each plate served as one replicate. For sorted subsets, each replicate PCR was loaded with about 0.2 ug genomic DNA, equivalent to roughly 30,000 T cell genomes. The purified libraries were quantified using a Qubit 3.0 fluorometer, sized with a Bioanalyzer 2100, and then quantified again using the KAPA Library Quantification kit. Every immunoSEQ 96-well plate was sequenced on a separate single-read 150-cycle Illumina NextSeq 550 flow cell. As for the authors' bioinformatics: Because only junctional sequences without quality scores were contained in the immunoSEQ output, filtering matching that applied to full-length reads could not be performed. Sequences were annotated with PyIR, a Python wrapper for IgBLAST v1.9, and V/J genes and CDR3 were assigned using IMGT germline references. Reads were filtered out if the reads had weak V/J assignments (E-value above 1e-6), no CDR3, stop codons, out-of-frame junctions, or ambiguous translated residues. A V3J clonotype was defined by an identical inferred V gene, J gene, and CDR3 amino acid sequence. Percentage overlap between repertoires was computed as shared unique clonotypes divided by the size of the smaller repertoire. RTK rarefaction, the Chao1 estimator, and Recon v2.1 estimates of unobserved clonotypes were used to assess repertoire richness. OLGA was used to compute generation probabilities for all TCRbeta clonotypes that the gDNA method yielded from a handful of donors. TCRdb stores this immuneACCESS table with in-frame sequences only. Part of the clones is absent; in the studies checked, under half of the shortfall reflects unresolved V genes, and no reason is known for the rest. V and J calls and clone size are given by that table; D and trimming were obtained from the DNA. In this sample the table shows 550,000 to 800,000 clones, around 91% of which occur a single time. Jointly, the top ten make up approximately 35% of the sample.

Inclusive of the bounding cysteine and phenylalanine, the CDR3 is 17 residues long. Solely the CDR3 DNA is kept, with 51 bases framed from the first base. The junction shows trimming of 4 bases on V and 6 bases on J, and the gene matches do not reach 18 bases of it. Reading the germline V gene gives CDR1 SGDLS and CDR2 YYNGEE. The chain uses TRBV9 and TRBJ2-7, with 8 middle bases fitting TRBD2. The receptor was derived from a man aged 18 to 29 in good health. Some clones in this sample may be carry-over from other donors' samples. Sequencing used memory CD8+ T cells from PBMCs. The sample's cell subset or site label is to be understood as: CD45RO+ cells pooled with CCR7-negative TemRA cells. The CDR3: CASSPFLSGAGSFEQYF. The base sequence is TGTGCCAGCAGCCCCTTCCTTAGCGGGGCGGGGAGTTTCGAGCAGTACTTC.